This paragraph covers one T cell receptor (beta chain) sequence. The clone's antigen remains unknown. Per-base quality was not reported, and no clone a single base away is much larger than it. This specimen belongs to a study of blood T cell repertoires in COVID-19 (dated by TCRdb to 2018 to 2020). The study in broad terms: Samples covering the acute and convalescent phases of COVID-19 were provided by collaborators in the United States, Italy and Spain. The material from the prospective study consisted of cDNA or gDNA derived from T cells, B-cell-depleted T cells, or PBMCs. Where available, HLA class I and class II types were obtained from metadata supplied by the sample provider rather than from assay-based typing. The samples were drawn from the first 160 participants of the ongoing ImmuneRACE study and from over 950 subjects provided by 6 global collaborators. Subjects who had been exposed to COVID-19, were actively infected with it, or had recovered from it provided the deeply sampled blood TCRbeta repertoires that made up the dataset. The sample metadata nearly always contained a de-identified subject ID, COVID-19 status, age in years and sex. The repertoires were released in a freely available public database intended as a resource for research on the immune response to SARS-CoV-2. The full study reports these points: Clinical and demographic metadata were provided uncurated, with the amount varying by source and participant.

The immunoSEQ Assay, a bias-controlled multiplex PCR, was used to amplify TCRbeta CDR3 regions from genomic DNA. Regarding the original processing steps: The number of nucleated cells in each sample was estimated by amplification of reference gene primers within the assay. Sequence reads were collapsed and filtered to measure the absolute abundance of every unique TCRbeta CDR3 rearrangement. For each sample, productive Simpson clonality was calculated by taking the square root of Simpson's diversity index across productive rearrangements. TCRdb provides this immuneACCESS table in a form limited to in-frame rearrangements. Some clones are lacking; in checked studies, under half of them reflect an unresolved V gene, and why the rest are absent is not known. V and J calls plus clone size are reproduced from that table; the DNA served to infer D and trimming. This sample comprises approximately 310,000 clones, around 90% of them detected only once. 5.2% of the sample belongs to the ten largest clones.

As encoded in the germline V gene, CDR1 is MNHEY while CDR2 is SVGAGI. V and J are trimmed by 6 bases and 6 bases, and the gene matches miss 6 bases of the junction. The CDR3 measures 13 amino acids from cysteine to phenylalanine. Solely the CDR3 DNA is kept, with 39 bases framed from the first base. Participants in the prospective study were aged about 18 to 100 years, lived in approximately 26 United States geographic areas, and enrolled through a virtual design. In the prospective study, cohorts were assigned on the basis of participant-reported clinical history obtained from a screening survey and a study questionnaire. Recovered participants in ImmuneRACE Cohort 3 were defined as having two consecutive negative NP/OP PCR tests, clearance from a healthcare professional, or resolution of symptoms. Each participant in the prospective study had whole blood, serum and a nasopharyngeal or oropharyngeal swab collected by mobile phlebotomists. Over a roughly 2-month period, participants in the prospective study had the option of providing additional blood draws and questionnaires. Before DNA extraction, prospective study blood samples were shipped either frozen or at room temperature.

The sequence links TRBV6-5 to TRBJ1-2, with TRBD1 identical over 8 junction bases. The receptor's source is a man between 60 and 75 years old who had recovered from COVID-19. Sequenced input: PBMCs or T cells enriched from blood (not recorded which). The DNA sequence is as follows: TGTGCCAGCAGCCTAGGACAGGGCAATGGCTACACCTTC. Its coded protein is CASSLGQGNGYTF.